These T cell receptor beta chains were read from a single sample in a study of blood T cells in healthy people across ages. TCRdb re-called the 5' RACE reads through MiXCR, storing one row per CDR3 protein. The sample carries over 1,500,000 distinct CDR3 sequences, around 42% recorded once. The material sequenced was blood. These receptor sequences come from a human donor in good health. Each CDR3 is given with its conserved first and last residue. D genes are given only for firm matches. Rows give clone size only sometimes, using once, few, many, or a class for an expanded clone.

>16|TRBJ2-1|.|TRBV4-3|TRBD1
TGCGCCAGCAGCCAAATACGGGGGACAGGGGGCAATGAGCAGTTCTTC
CASSQIRGTGGNEQFF
>16|TRBJ2-5|few|TRBV11-2|TRBD2
TGTGCCAGCAGCTCGTACCTAGCGGGGGGGCGAGAGACCCAGTACTTC
CASSSYLAGGRETQYF
>15|TRBJ2-2|few|TRBV7-3|.
TGTGCCAGCAGCCCCCAGCCGGGGGTAGCCGGGGAGCTGTTTTTT
CASSPQPGVAGELFF
>14|TRBJ2-4|few|TRBV7-6|.
TGTGCCAGCAGCTTAGCTCCTAGGACAGCCAGGAAGTACTTC
CASSLAPRTARKYF
>15|TRBJ2-7|.|TRBV11-3|.
TGTGCCAGCAGCTTTTCTTACAGGAGCTCCTACGAGCAGTACTTC
CASSFSYRSSYEQYF
>11|TRBJ1-2|.|TRBV6-6|.
TGTGCCAGCAGCGTGGTGGCTGGCTACACCTTC
CASSVVAGYTF
>15|TRBJ2-7|many|TRBV29-1|TRBD2
TGCAGCGTCCCTGGGCGGGGGACGGGTACCTACGAGCAGTACTTC
CSVPGRGTGTYEQYF
>13|TRBJ2-3|many|TRBV29-1|.
TGCAGCGTCCCGGTGGGCCTCACAGATACGCAGTATTTT
CSVPVGLTDTQYF
>14|TRBJ2-7|.|TRBV18|.
TGTGCCAGCTCAAGCGCAGGGTACTCCTACGAGCAGTACTTC
CASSSAGYSYEQYF
>15|TRBJ2-5|few|TRBV7-9|TRBD1
TGTGCCAGCAGCACCTGGACAGGGGGCAAAGAGACCCAGTACTTC
CASSTWTGGKETQYF
>13|TRBJ2-1|.|TRBV5-1|.
TGCGCCAGTTTTCGGGGGCCCAACAATGAGCAGTTCTTC
CASFRGPNNEQFF
>17|TRBJ1-5|few|TRBV4-3|TRBD1
TGCGCCAGCAGCCGGACGACAGGGGGAGCGAGCAATCAGCCCCAGCATTTT
CASSRTTGGASNQPQHF
>16|TRBJ2-3|.|TRBV5-6|TRBD2
TGTGCCAGCAGCTCACTAGCGTCGACTTTCACAGATACGCAGTATTTT
CASSSLASTFTDTQYF
>13|TRBJ2-1|.|TRBV20-1|.
TGCAGTGCTAGAGTTGAGGGGACCTACGAGCAGTTCTTC
CSARVEGTYEQFF
>14|TRBJ1-2|once|TRBV20-1|TRBD1
TGCAGTGCTAAGGGACAGGGAGGGAACTATGGCTACACCTTC
CSAKGQGGNYGYTF
>15|TRBJ2-3|.|TRBV20-1|TRBD1
TGCAGTGCTTACCAGGGGGCCGATCGCACAGATACGCAGTATTTT
CSAYQGADRTDTQYF
>14|TRBJ2-7|many|TRBV11-1|.
TGTGCCAGCAGCTTAGGGGGGGACTTCTACGAGCAGTACTTC
CASSLGGDFYEQYF
>12|TRBJ1-1|few|TRBV4-3|.
TGCGCCAGCAGCACAACGACAGGCGAAGCTTTCTTT
CASSTTTGEAFF
>13|TRBJ2-7|.|TRBV28|.
TGTGCCAGTGGGGGGACCTTAAACTACGAGCAGTACTTC
CASGGTLNYEQYF
>15|TRBJ2-1|many|TRBV12-3/TRBV12-4|TRBD2
TGTGCCAGCGGTACTAGCGGGGGCAAACTAAATGAGCAGTTCTTC
CASGTSGGKLNEQFF
>15|TRBJ1-6|few|TRBV4-3|.
TGCGCCAGCAGCCAAGAGTTTATCGGGGGTTCACCCCTCCACTTT
CASSQEFIGGSPLHF
>18|TRBJ2-1|few|TRBV10-3|TRBD2
TGTGCCATCTTCGCGACTAGCGGGGGGCCAATCACCTACAATGAGCAGTTCTTC
CAIFATSGGPITYNEQFF
>13|TRBJ1-4|.|TRBV29-1|TRBD1
TGCAGCGCTACGGACAGGGTTGGTGAAAAACTGTTTTTT
CSATDRVGEKLFF
>17|TRBJ2-1|.|TRBV7-9|TRBD2
TGTGCCAGCAGCCCCTACCTACTAGCGGGGGGGCGGAATGAGCAGTTCTTC
CASSPYLLAGGRNEQFF
>15|TRBJ1-5|few|TRBV7-2|.
TGTGCCAGCAGCCTAAGGGGGGGGTTCGGTCAGCCCCAGCATTTT
CASSLRGGFGQPQHF
>17|TRBJ2-4|few|TRBV11-3|.
TGTGCCAGCAGCTTAGCGTTGGGGAGTCTAGCCAAAAACGTTCAGTACTTC
CASSLALGSLAKNVQYF
>15|TRBJ2-7|few|TRBV4-1|.
TGCGCCAGCAGCCAAGAGGGGGGTATTACCTACGAGCAGTACTTC
CASSQEGGITYEQYF
>15|TRBJ2-1|.|TRBV5-1|TRBD2
TGCGCCAGCAGCTTGCGAACTAGCGGGGGGGAAGAGCAGTTCTTC
CASSLRTSGGEEQFF
>13|TRBJ1-2|few|TRBV15|.
TGTGCCACCGGCGGACAGATAAACTATGGCTACACCTTC
CATGGQINYGYTF
>16|TRBJ2-4|many|TRBV4-3|.
TGCGCCAGCAGCCAAGAGACGGAGATAGCCAAAAACATTCAGTACTTC
CASSQETEIAKNIQYF
>18|TRBJ2-1|.|TRBV7-9|.
TGTGCCAGCAGCTTACCCATCGGGCGGGGGCGACGATACAATGAGCAGTTCTTC
CASSLPIGRGRRYNEQFF
>17|TRBJ2-7|.|TRBV5-1|TRBD2
TGCGCCAGCAGCTTAAGGACTAGCGGTCCTAGCTCCTACGAGCAGTACTTC
CASSLRTSGPSSYEQYF
>19|TRBJ2-5|.|TRBV4-2|TRBD2
TGTGCCAGCAGCACCTCGGGACTAGCGGGGGTGGGGGTCCAAGAGACCCAGTACTTC
CASSTSGLAGVGVQETQYF
>15|TRBJ1-1|.|TRBV6-5|.
TGTGCCAGCAGTTACGGGTGGGGGACCAACACTGAAGCTTTCTTT
CASSYGWGTNTEAFF
>13|TRBJ1-1|few|TRBV29-1|.
TGCAGCGTTGAGTCTAGGGGGGGCACTGAAGCTTTCTTT
CSVESRGGTEAFF
>14|TRBJ2-7|.|TRBV7-2|.
TGTGCCAGCAGCGTTGGAGCGGTTGCCTACGAGCAGTACTTC
CASSVGAVAYEQYF
>15|TRBJ2-7|few|TRBV7-2|.
TGTGCCAGCAGCTTAGAGCCTAGCTGGATGGGAGAGCAGTACTTC
CASSLEPSWMGEQYF
>14|TRBJ1-6|.|TRBV28|.
TGTGCCAGCAGTTCCGTATCTTATAATTCACCCCTCCACTTT
CASSSVSYNSPLHF
>14|TRBJ2-1|.|TRBV11-2|TRBD2
TGTGCCAGCAGCTTAGGAGGGACTAGGCATGAGCAGTTCTTC
CASSLGGTRHEQFF
>16|TRBJ2-1|.|TRBV12-3/TRBV12-4|.
TGTGCCAGCAGTGCTCCGGGTCTCACCCCGGGCGATGAGCAGTTCTTC
CASSAPGLTPGDEQFF
>15|TRBJ1-5|.|TRBV4-1|.
TGCGCCAGCAGCCAAGATCTTGGGGTAAATCAGCCCCAGCATTTT
CASSQDLGVNQPQHF
>13|TRBJ2-1|.|TRBV6-2/TRBV6-3|.
TGTGCCAGCAGTTATTTTGAGGACAATGAGCAGTTCTTC
CASSYFEDNEQFF
>15|TRBJ1-1|few|TRBV4-2|.
TGTGCCAGCAGCCAAGTAGGACAGATGAACACTGAAGCTTTCTTT
CASSQVGQMNTEAFF
>19|TRBJ2-7|few|TRBV28|TRBD1
TGTGCCAGCAGTTCCCTGGGGGGACAGGGGGCGCGAAAGCCCTACGAGCAGTACTTC
CASSSLGGQGARKPYEQYF
>15|TRBJ2-7|.|TRBV6-5|.
TGTGCCAGCAGTCGGGAACCTCTTAGCTCCTACGAGCAGTACTTC
CASSREPLSSYEQYF
>14|TRBJ1-2|.|TRBV25-1|.
TGTGCCAGCATCGATAGTGGGCCCCGAGGGGGCTACACCTTC
CASIDSGPRGGYTF
>16|TRBJ1-5|.|TRBV15|.
TGTGCCACCAGCAGAGATAGGGGCAGGTACGGACAGCCCCAGCATTTT
CATSRDRGRYGQPQHF
>14|TRBJ2-1|.|TRBV15|.
TGTGCCACCAGCAGAGACCTCGTCCTGAATGAGCAGTTCTTC
CATSRDLVLNEQFF
>11|TRBJ1-1|few|TRBV29-1|TRBD1
TGCAGCGTGACAGGGGTAAGAGGGGCTTTCTTT
CSVTGVRGAFF
>14|TRBJ2-1|.|TRBV15|.
TGTGCCACCAGCAGAGGGGGGGCCTGGGATGAGCAGTTCTTC
CATSRGGAWDEQFF
>14|TRBJ1-5|.|TRBV5-5|.
TGCGCCAGCAGCTTTGAAACGTCGGCTCAGCCCCAGCATTTT
CASSFETSAQPQHF
>15|TRBJ1-3|.|TRBV7-3|TRBD1
TGTGCCAGCAGCCTGGACAGGGGAGTTGGAAACACCATATATTTT
CASSLDRGVGNTIYF